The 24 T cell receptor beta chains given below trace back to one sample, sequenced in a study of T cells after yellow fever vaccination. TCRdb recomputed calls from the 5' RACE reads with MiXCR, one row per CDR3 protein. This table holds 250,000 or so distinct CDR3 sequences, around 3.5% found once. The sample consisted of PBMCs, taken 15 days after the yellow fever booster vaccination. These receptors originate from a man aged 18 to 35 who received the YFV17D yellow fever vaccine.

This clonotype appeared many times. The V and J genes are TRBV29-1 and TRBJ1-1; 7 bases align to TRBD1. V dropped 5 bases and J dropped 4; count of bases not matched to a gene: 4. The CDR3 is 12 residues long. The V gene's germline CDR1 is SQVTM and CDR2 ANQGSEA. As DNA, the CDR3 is TGCAGCGTTAACAGGGGTGGCACTGAAGCTTTCTTT. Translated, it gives CSVNRGGTEAFF. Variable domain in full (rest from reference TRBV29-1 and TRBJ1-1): SAVISQKPSRDICQRGTSLTIQCQVDSQVTMMFWYRQQPGQSLTLIATANQGSEATYESGFVIDKFPISRPNLTFSTLTVSNMSPEDSSIYLCSVNRGGTEAFFGQGTRLTVV.

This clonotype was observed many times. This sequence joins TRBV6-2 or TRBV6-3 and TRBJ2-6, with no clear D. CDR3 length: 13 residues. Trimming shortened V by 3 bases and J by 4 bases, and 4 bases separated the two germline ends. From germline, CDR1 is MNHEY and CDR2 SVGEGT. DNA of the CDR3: TGTGCCAGCAGTTATGGCGGGGCCAACGTCCTGACTTTC. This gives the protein CASSYGGANVLTF.

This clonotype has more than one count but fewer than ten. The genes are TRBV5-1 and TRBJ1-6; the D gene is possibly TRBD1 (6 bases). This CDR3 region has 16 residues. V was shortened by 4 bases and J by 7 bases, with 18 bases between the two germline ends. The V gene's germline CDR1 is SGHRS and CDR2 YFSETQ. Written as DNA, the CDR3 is TGCGCCAGCAGCGTCGGACAGCCCCTATGGAATTCACCCCTCCACTTT. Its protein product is CASSVGQPLWNSPLHF.

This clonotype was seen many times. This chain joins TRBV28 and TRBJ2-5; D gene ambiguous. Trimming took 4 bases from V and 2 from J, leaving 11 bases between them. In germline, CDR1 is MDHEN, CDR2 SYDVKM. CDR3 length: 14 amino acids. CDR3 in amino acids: CASSSPALQETQYF. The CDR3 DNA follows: TGTGCCAGCAGTTCTCCGGCCTTACAAGAGACCCAGTACTTC.

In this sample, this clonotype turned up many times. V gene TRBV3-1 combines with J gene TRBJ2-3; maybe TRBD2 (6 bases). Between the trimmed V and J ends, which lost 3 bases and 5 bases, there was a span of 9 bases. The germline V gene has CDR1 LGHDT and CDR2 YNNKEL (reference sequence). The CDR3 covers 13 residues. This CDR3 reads CASSHEGGDTQYF. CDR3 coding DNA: TGTGCCAGCAGCCACGAGGGAGGAGATACGCAGTATTTT.

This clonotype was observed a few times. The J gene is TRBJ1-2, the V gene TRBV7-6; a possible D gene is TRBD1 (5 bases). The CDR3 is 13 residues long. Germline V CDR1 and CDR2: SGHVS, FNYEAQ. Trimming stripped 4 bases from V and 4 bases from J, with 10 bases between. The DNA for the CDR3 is TGTGCCAGCAGCTCAGACAGACGCTATGGCTACACCTTC. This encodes CASSSDRRYGYTF.

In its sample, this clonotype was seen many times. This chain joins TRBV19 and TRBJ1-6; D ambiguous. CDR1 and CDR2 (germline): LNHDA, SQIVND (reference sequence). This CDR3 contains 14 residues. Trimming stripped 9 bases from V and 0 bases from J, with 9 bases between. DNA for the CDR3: TGTGCCAGCCAAGCGAGCTCCTATAATTCACCCCTCCACTTT. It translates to CASQASSYNSPLHF.

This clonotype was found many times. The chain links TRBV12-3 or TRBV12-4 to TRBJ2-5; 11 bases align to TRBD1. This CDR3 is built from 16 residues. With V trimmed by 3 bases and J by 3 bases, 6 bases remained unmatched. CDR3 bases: TGTGCCAGCAGTTTGGGGTCGGGACAGGGGGAAGAGACCCAGTACTTC. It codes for CASSLGSGQGEETQYF.

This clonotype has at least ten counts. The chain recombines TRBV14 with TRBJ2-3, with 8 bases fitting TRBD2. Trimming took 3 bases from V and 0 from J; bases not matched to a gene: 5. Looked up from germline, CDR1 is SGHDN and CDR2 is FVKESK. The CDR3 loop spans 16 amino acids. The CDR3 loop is CASSQLSGGSTDTQYF. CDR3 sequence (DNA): TGTGCCAGCAGCCAGTTGAGCGGGGGAAGCACAGATACGCAGTATTTT.

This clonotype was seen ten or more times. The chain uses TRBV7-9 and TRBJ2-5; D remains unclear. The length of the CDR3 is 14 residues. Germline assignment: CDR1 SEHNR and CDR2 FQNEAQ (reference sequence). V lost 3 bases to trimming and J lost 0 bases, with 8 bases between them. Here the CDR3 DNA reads TGTGCCAGCAGCTTCTTTCTAAACCAAGAGACCCAGTACTTC. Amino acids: CASSFFLNQETQYF.

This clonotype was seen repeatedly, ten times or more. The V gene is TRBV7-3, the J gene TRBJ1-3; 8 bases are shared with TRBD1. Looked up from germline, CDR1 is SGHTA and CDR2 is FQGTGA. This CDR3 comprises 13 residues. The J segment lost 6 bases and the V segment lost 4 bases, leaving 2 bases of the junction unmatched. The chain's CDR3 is CASSSDRENTIYF. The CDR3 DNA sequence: TGTGCCAGCAGCTCGGACAGGGAAAACACCATATATTTT.

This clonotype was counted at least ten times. CDR3 DNA: TGTGCCACCAGTGAATTGGTTGGGACTAGCGGAGAAGGCACAGATACGCAGTATTTT. Translation: CATSELVGTSGEGTDTQYF. The chain couples TRBV24-1 to TRBJ2-3, with 11 nucleotides matching TRBD2. Germline loops: CDR1 KGHDR, CDR2 SFDVKD. The CDR3 covers 19 residues. V shed 4 bases, J shed 1 base, and the junction held 12 bases outside the gene matches.

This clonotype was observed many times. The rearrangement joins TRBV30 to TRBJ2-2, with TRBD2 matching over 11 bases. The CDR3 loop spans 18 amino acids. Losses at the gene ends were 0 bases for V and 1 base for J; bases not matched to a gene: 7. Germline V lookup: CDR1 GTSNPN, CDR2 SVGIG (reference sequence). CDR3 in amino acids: CAWSVGLAGGLNTGELFF. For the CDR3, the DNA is TGTGCCTGGAGTGTAGGGCTAGCGGGGGGATTGAACACCGGGGAGCTGTTTTTT. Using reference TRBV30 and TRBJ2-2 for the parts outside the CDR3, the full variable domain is SQTIHQWPATLVQPVGSPLSLECTVEGTSNPNLYWYRQAAGRGLQLLFYSVGIGQISSEVPQNLSASRPQDRQFILSSKKLLLSDSGFYLCAWSVGLAGGLNTGELFFGEGSRLTVL.

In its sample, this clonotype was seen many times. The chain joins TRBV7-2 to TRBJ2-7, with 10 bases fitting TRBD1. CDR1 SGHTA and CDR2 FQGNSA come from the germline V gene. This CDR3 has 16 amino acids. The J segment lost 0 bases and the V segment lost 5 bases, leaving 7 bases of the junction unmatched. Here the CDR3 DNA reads TGTGCCAGCAGCAGACGACAGGGGGCGGACTCCTACGAGCAGTACTTC. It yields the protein CASSRRQGADSYEQYF.

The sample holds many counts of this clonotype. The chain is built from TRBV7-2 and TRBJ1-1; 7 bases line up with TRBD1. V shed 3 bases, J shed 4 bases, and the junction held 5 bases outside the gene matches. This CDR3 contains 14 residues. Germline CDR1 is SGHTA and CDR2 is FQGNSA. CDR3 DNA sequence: TGTGCCAGCAGCTTCCTAGCAGGGGGCACTGAAGCTTTCTTT. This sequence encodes CASSFLAGGTEAFF.

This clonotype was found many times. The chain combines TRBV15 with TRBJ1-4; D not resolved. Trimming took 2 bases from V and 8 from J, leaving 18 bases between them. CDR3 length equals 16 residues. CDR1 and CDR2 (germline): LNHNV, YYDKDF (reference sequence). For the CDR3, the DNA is TGTGCCACCAGCAGATCATACCCGGGATACGGAGAAAAACTGTTTTTT. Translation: CATSRSYPGYGEKLFF.

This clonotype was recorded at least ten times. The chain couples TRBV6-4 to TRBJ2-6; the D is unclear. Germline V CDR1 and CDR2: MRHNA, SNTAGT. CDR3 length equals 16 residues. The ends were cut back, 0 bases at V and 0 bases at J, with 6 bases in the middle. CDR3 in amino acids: CASSDSPSSGANVLTF. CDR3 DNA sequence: TGTGCCAGCAGTGACTCCCCGAGCTCTGGGGCCAACGTCCTGACTTTC.

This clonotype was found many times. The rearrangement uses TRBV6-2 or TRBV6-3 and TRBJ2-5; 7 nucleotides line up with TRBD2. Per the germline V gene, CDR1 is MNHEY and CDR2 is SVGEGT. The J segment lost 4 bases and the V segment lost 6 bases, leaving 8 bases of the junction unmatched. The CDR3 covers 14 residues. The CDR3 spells CASRRLASRETQYF. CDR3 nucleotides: TGTGCCAGCAGGAGACTAGCTTCGCGAGAGACCCAGTACTTC.

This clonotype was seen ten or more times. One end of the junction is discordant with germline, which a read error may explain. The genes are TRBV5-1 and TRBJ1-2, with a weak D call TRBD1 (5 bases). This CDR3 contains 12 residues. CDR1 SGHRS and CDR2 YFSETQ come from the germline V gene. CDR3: CASSLAGAAEAF. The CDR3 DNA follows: TGCGCCAGCAGCTTGGCCGGGGCGGCAGAGGCCTTC.

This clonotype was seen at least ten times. CDR3 DNA: TGTGCCAGCTCACCACAGGGGTTAGAGACCCAGTACTTC. Its translation: CASSPQGLETQYF. The chain has TRBV18 and TRBJ2-5, with D tentatively TRBD1 (5 bases). Germline values: CDR1 KGHSH, CDR2 LQKENI. The CDR3 extends over 13 amino acids. With 1 base removed from V and 4 bases from J, the gap between germline ends came to 7 bases.

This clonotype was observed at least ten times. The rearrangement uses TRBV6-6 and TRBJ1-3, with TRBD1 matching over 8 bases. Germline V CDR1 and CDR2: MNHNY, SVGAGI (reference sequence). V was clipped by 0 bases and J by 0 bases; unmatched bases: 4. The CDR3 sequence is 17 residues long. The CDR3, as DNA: TGTGCCAGCAGTTACTCGTACAGGGGGAGCTCTGGAAACACCATATATTTT. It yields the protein CASSYSYRGSSGNTIYF.

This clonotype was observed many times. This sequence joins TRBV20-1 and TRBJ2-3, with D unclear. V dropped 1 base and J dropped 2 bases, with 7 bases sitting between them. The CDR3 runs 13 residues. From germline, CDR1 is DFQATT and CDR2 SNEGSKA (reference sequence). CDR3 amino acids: CSARGPYTDTQYF. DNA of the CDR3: TGCAGTGCTAGAGGCCCGTACACAGATACGCAGTATTTT.

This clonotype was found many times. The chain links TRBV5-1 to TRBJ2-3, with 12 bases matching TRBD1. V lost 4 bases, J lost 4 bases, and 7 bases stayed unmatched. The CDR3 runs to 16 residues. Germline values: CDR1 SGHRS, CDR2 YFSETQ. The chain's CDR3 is CASSLGTGGRADTQYF. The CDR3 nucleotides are TGCGCCAGCAGCCTGGGGACAGGGGGCCGTGCAGATACGCAGTATTTT.

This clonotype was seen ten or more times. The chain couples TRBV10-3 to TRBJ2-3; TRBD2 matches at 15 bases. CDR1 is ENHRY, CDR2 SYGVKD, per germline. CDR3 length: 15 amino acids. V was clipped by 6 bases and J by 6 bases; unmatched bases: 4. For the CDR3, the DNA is TGTGCCATCAGACCGGGACTAGCGGGGGGCGATACGCAGTATTTT. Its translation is CAIRPGLAGGDTQYF.